This TCR beta chain was obtained from a study of T cells in Graves' hyperthyroidism and ophthalmopathy (dated by TCRdb to between 2018 and 2020). At the level of the whole study: Peripheral blood was collected at initial diagnosis, before any treatment. TCR V-J signatures able to tell the groups apart were searched for in a discovery cohort of 90 to 100 patients, of whom about 40 had Graves' ophthalmopathy and about 55 had stable Graves' hyperthyroidism. An independent validation cohort of under 20 hyperthyroidism patients and more than 15 patients who later progressed to ophthalmopathy tested prospective prediction of ophthalmopathy. The 90 to 100 discovery patients were randomly split 7:3 into training and test sets. In six Graves' hyperthyroidism patients, the study also compared T-cell repertoires from thyroid tissue with T-cell repertoires from blood. After sampling, hyperthyroidism patients received methimazole starting at 30 mg daily, and ophthalmopathy patients received high-dose intravenous methylprednisolone. According to the paper, TCR Vbeta CDR3 sequencing was carried out on more than 120 peripheral blood samples, which came from approximately 41 ophthalmopathy, 75 to 80 hyperthyroidism and 17 progressor patients. Findings and caveats that apply to the study as a whole: Sample size was not statistically predetermined, and blinding of investigators to group allocation was not performed. A model built on a 13 V-J signature distinguished ophthalmopathy from stable hyperthyroidism, reaching 87.88% sensitivity and about 81% specificity in cross-validation and 80%/75% in testing. During validation, the model predicted progression to ophthalmopathy a median of around six months ahead of onset, with around 71% sensitivity and almost 75% specificity. Blood samples also contained most of the expanded thyroid clonotypes (frequency above 0.001), which suggests that blood repertoires may reflect thyroid immune responses.

TCR beta CDR3 regions were amplified from RNA transcripts. The first round of RT-PCR for the TCR CDR3 was performed with the HTBI primer set and the Qiagen OneStep RT-PCR kit. The libraries were constructed in a second round of multiplex PCR and then size-selected and purified. The libraries were sequenced on an Illumina HiSeq2000 using paired-end 100 bp reads. In the authors' own workflow: SOAPnuke was used to process the raw data, with reads discarded if the reads contained adapters or uncalled bases, had a mean Phred below 15, or lacked an exact constant-primer or identifier match. High-quality paired reads were merged using COPE v1.2.5, and each unique nucleotide sequence was defined as a clonotype. MiTCR v1.1 was used to align clonotypes to the IMGT TRBV, TRBD and TRBJ reference segments. Only V-J combinations with frequency above 0.0001, covering about 99% of repertoires, were analysed. The TCS score was defined as the ratio of F50 (clonal expansion) to E x V (chaos), calculated using BLOSUM62-based TCRdist between CDR3 peptides within each V-J. Welch's t-statistics and random forest reduced roughly 530 V-J features to 13, which were used in a naive Bayes classifier (R e1071). In TCRdb, the public reads were trimmed at Q25 with fastp and aligned with MiXCR, with productive beta chains retained. Duplicate CDR3 protein sequences are folded into a single record with the most common DNA and genes. TCRdb assigned the V and J calls; the authors' analysis was not used. The table for this sample lists hundreds of thousands of distinct CDR3 sequences; 11% to 15% of them were counted only once. The ten largest clones capture approximately 13% of the sample.

This clonotype has more than one count but fewer than ten. The antigen this receptor binds is unknown. Base-call qualities are not available, and no considerably larger clone is one nucleotide away. Graves' hyperthyroidism was defined as stable when no progression to ophthalmopathy occurred over 18 months of follow-up. The hyperthyroidism patients were between 18 and 65 years old and newly diagnosed, with a disease duration of less than 2 months. Exclusion was applied to patients with uncontrolled infections, other autoimmune diseases, pregnancy or lactation. Diagnoses relied on clinical symptoms, serum thyroxine and TRAb, thyroid ultrasound and orbital computed tomography. Ficoll-Paque density gradient centrifugation was used to isolate PBMCs from 8 to 10 ml of fresh peripheral blood. Trizol reagent was used to extract total RNA, and RNA quality was then checked on an Agilent 2100 Bioanalyzer. The CDR3 starts with the cysteine, ends with the phenylalanine, and has 15 residues. The DNA shown is the 45-base CDR3, in frame from base 1. V sheds 0 bases and J sheds 1 base, leaving 7 bases between their ends. CDR1 KGHSH and CDR2 LQKENI were looked up in the germline V gene.

This receptor chain uses TRBV18 and TRBJ1-5; the D gene is unclear. The sequence was collected from a woman in her 40s with Graves' hyperthyroidism. What was sequenced was blood. Here the CDR3 is given as CASSPPGQSNQPQHF. The DNA is as follows: TGTGCCAGCTCACCACCAGGCCAGAGCAATCAGCCCCAGCATTTT.